The subject of this entry is one TCR beta chain. These data belong to a study of blood T cell repertoires in COVID-19. The ends were cut back, 4 bases at V and 5 bases at J, with 14 bases in the middle. Germline CDR1 reads GTSNPN; CDR2 reads SVGIG (reference sequence). The CDR3 totals 13 residues. In the authors' methods: Scientists estimated how many nucleated cells there were by amplifying reference gene primers. The data were produced by immunoSEQ multiplex PCR, yet TCRdb's version contains in-frame clones alone and is incomplete. V and J calls and clone size are those listed in that table; D and trimming were worked out from the DNA. The sample consists of about 130,000 clones, 85% of them appearing once.

The sequence was collected from an elderly man with active or convalescent COVID-19. Sequenced material: peripheral blood. This sequence joins TRBV30 and TRBJ2-5; D is undetermined. CDR3 coding DNA: TGTGCCTGGAACCCGACACCCGTCGAGACCCAGTACTTC. Its translation is CAWNPTPVETQYF.